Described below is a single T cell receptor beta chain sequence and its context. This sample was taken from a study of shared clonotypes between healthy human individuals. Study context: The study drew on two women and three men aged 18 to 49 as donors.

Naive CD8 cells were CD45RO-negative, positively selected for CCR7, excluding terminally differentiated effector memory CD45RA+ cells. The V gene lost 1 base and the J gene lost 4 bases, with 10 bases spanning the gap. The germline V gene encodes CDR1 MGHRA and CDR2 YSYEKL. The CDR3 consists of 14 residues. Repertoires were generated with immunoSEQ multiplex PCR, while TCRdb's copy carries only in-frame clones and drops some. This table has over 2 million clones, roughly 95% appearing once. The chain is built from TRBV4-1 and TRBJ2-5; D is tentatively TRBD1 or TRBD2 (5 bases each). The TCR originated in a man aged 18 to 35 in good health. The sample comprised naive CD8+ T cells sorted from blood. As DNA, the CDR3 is TGCGCCAGCAGCCAAGGTGGGACCCCAGAGACCCAGTACTTC. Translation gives CASSQGGTPETQYF.